This TCR beta chain was identified in a study of shared clonotypes between healthy human individuals. Whole-study results and caveats: Generally, estimated richness proved larger in naive subsets than it did in memory subsets.

Germline CDR1 is SGHKS and CDR2 is YYEKEE (reference sequence). V lost 4 bases to trimming and J lost 2 bases, with 13 bases between them. This CDR3 is 14 amino acids long. Profiling relied on immunoSEQ multiplex PCR, and the TCRdb table lists in-frame clones only, not all of them. Here the sample spans around 1.9 million clones, approximately 94% being singletons. On this clone: No antigen is known for it.

Terminally differentiated effector memory CD45RA+ cells were left out of the naive CD8 fraction, which was CD45RO-negative and positively selected for CCR7. Donors, without exception, were Caucasian adults residing in Nashville, Tennessee. This receptor was obtained from a man younger than 35 in good health. Some clones in this sample may be carry-over from other donors' samples. This rearrangement joins TRBV5-5 to TRBJ2-7; weak D call: TRBD1 (6 bases). The sequenced material came from naive CD8+ T cells from PBMCs. The CDR3 sequence: CASSVRQDPYEQYF. DNA for the CDR3: TGTGCCAGCAGCGTACGACAGGACCCCTACGAGCAGTACTTC.